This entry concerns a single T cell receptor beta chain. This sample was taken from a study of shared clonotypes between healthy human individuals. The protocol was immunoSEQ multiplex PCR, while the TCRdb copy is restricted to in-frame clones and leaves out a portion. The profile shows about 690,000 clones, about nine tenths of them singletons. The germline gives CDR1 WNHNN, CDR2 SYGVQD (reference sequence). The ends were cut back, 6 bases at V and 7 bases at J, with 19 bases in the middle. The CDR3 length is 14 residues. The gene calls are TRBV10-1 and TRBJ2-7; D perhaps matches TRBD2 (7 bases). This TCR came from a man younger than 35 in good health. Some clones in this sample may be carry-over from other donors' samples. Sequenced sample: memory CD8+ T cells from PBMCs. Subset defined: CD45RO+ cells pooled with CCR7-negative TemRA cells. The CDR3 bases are TGCGCCAGCAGCCTAATGCGGGGGCAGGGGGAGCAGTACTTC. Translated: CASSLMRGQGEQYF.